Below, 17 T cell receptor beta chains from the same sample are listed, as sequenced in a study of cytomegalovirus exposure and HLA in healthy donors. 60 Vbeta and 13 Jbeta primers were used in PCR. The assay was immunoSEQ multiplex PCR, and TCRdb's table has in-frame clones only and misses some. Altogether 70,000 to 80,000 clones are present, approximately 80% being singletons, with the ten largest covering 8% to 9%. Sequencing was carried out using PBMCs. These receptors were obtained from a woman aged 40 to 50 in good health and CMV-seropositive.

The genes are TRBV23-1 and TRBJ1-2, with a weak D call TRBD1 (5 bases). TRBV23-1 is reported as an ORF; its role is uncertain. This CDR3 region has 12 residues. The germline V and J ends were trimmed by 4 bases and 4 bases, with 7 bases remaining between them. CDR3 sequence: CASSPGFYGYTF. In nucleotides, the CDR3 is TGCGCCAGCAGTCCAGGGTTCTATGGCTACACCTTC.

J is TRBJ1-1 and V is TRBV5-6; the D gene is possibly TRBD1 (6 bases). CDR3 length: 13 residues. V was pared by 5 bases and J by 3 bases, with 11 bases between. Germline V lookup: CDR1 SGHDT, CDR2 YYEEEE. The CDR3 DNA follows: TGTGCCAGCAGGGGGGCTGGGGACACTGAAGCTTTCTTT. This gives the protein CASRGAGDTEAFF.

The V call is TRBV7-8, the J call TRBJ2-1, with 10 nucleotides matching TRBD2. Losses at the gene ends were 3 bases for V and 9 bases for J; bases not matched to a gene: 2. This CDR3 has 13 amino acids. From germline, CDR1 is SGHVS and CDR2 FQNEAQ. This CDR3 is CASSFRLAGEQFF. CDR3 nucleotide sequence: TGTGCCAGCAGCTTCCGACTAGCGGGTGAGCAGTTCTTC. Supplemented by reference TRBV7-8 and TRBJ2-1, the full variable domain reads GAGVSQSPRYKVAKRGQDVALRCDPISGHVSLFWYQQALGQGPEFLTYFQNEAQLDKSGLPSDRFFAERPEGSVSTLKIQRTQQEDSAVYLCASSFRLAGEQFFGPGTRLTVL.

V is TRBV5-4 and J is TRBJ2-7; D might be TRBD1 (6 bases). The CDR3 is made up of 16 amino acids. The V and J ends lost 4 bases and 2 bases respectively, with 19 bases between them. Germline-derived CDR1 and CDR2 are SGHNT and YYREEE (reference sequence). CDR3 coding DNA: TGTGCCAGCAGCCTCGGCCGGGGCTGGACAGCCTACGAGCAGTACTTC. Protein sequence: CASSLGRGWTAYEQYF.

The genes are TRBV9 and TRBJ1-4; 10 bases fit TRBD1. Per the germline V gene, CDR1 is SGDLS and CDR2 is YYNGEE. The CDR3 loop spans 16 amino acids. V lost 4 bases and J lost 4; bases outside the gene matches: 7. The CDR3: CASSTPGQGDNEKLFF. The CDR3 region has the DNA TGTGCCAGCAGCACTCCCGGACAGGGGGATAATGAAAAACTGTTTTTT.

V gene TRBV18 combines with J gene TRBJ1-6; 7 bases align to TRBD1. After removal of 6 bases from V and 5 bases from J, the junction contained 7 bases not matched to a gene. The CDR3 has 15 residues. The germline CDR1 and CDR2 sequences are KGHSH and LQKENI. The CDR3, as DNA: TGTGCCAGCTCCCCTGGGACAGTCCATAATTCACCCCTCCACTTT. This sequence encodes CASSPGTVHNSPLHF.

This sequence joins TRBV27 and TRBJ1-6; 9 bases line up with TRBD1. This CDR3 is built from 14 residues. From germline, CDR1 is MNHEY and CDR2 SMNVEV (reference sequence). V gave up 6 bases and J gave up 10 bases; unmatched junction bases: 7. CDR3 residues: CASSSGTGNSPLHF. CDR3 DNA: TGTGCCAGCAGCTCCGGGACAGGGAACTCACCCCTCCACTTT.

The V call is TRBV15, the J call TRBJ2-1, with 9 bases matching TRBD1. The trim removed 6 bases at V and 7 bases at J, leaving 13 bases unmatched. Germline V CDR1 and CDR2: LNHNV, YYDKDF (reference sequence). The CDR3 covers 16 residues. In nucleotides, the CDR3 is TGTGCCACCAGGGTCTGGGGGACAGGGAAAGTAAATGAGCAGTTCTTC. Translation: CATRVWGTGKVNEQFF.

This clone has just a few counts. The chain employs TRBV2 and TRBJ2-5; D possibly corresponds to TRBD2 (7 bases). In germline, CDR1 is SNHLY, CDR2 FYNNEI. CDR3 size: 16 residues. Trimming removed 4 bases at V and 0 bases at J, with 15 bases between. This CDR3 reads CASSVGRGRYQETQYF. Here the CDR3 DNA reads TGTGCCAGCAGTGTAGGGCGGGGGCGGTACCAAGAGACCCAGTACTTC.

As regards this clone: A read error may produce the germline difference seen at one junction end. The DNA of the CDR3 is TGTACCAGCAGAGACGGACAGGGTTGGGACGAGCAGTACTTC. Translated, it gives CTSRDGQGWDEQYF. The chain uses TRBV27 and TRBJ2-7, with 8 bases aligning to TRBD1. The CDR3 loop spans 14 amino acids. The germline V gene encodes CDR1 MNHEY and CDR2 SMNVEV (reference sequence).

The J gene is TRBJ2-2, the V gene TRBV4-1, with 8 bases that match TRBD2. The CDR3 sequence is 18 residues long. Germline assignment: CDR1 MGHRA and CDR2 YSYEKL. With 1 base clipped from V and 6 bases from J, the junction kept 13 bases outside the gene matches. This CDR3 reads CASSQVRQRGPLPGELFF. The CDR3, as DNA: TGCGCCAGCAGCCAAGTTCGCCAGCGGGGGCCCCTCCCCGGGGAGCTGTTTTTT.

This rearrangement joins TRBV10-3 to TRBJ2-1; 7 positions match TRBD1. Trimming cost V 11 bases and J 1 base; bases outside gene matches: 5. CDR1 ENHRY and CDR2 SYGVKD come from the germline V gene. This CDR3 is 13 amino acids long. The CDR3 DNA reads TGTGCCGCGCGACAGGGTTCCTACAATGAGCAGTTCTTC. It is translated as CAARQGSYNEQFF.

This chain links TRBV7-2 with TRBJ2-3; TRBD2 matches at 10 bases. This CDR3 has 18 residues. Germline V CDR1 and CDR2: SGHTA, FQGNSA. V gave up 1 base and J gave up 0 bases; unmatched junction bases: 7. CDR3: CASSLVASGGFSTDTQYF. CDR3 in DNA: TGTGCCAGCAGCTTAGTCGCTAGCGGGGGTTTTAGCACAGATACGCAGTATTTT.

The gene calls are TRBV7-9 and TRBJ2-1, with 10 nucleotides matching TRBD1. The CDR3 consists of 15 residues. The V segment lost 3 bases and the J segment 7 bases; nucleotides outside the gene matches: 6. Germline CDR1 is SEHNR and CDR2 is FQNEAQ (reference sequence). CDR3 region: CASSFPGQGGNEQFF. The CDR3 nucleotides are TGTGCCAGCAGCTTTCCCGGACAGGGGGGAAATGAGCAGTTCTTC.

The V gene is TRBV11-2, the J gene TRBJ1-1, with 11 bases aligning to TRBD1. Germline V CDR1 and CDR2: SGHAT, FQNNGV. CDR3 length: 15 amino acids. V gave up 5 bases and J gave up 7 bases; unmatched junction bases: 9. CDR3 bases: TGTGCCAGCAGCCGGGACAGGGGGATGTTGCTTGAAGCTTTCTTT. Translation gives CASSRDRGMLLEAFF.

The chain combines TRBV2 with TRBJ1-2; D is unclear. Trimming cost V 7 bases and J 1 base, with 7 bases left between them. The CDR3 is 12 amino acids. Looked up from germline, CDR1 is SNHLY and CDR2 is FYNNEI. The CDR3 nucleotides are TGTGCCAGCACTGAGAGTAACTATGGCTACACCTTC. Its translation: CASTESNYGYTF.

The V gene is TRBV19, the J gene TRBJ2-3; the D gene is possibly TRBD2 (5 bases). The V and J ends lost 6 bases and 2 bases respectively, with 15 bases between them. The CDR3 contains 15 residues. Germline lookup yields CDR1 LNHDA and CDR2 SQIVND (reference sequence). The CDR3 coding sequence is TGTGCCAGTAGGTCCGGAAGCGGAAACACAGATACGCAGTATTTT. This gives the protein CASRSGSGNTDTQYF.